This T cell receptor (beta chain) is from a study of cytomegalovirus exposure and HLA in healthy donors. Broader study findings: Earlier findings revealed that most TCR beta V segments proved productive either about 87% or about 30% of the time.

The CDR3 totals 13 residues. Germline loops: CDR1 SNHLY, CDR2 FYNNEI. The V gene end was trimmed by 5 bases and the J gene end by 5 bases; junction bases not matched to a gene: 6. The study ran its PCR with 60 Vbeta and 13 Jbeta primers. TCRdb's copy holds only in-frame clones and misses some; the assay was immunoSEQ multiplex PCR. Found here are 180,000 or so clones, approximately 72% of them singletons; the top ten hold about 2.5%. There are a few counts of this clone. Antigen unknown. The chain uses TRBV2 and TRBJ2-7, with TRBD1 matching over 7 bases. The source material was PBMCs. This receptor was identified in a human donor in good health. The CDR3 bases are TGTGCCAGCAGTTTAGACAGGGAAAACGAGCAGTACTTC. Protein product: CASSLDRENEQYF.